These 12 T cell receptor beta chains share one sample of origin, sequenced in a study of shared clonotypes between healthy human individuals. Sequencing was performed with immunoSEQ multiplex PCR; in TCRdb, only in-frame clones are kept and a portion is missing. The sample carries roughly 720,000 clones, 90% recorded once. The sequenced sample consisted of memory CD8+ T cells from PBMCs. Subset described: CD45RO+ cells pooled with CCR7-negative TemRA cells. These receptor sequences come from a man younger than 35 in good health. Some clones in this sample may be carry-over from other donors' samples.

In DNA, the CDR3 is TGCGCCAGCAGCCAAGGGGAGGAGACCCAGTACTTC. Translating it yields CASSQGEETQYF. The V call is TRBV4-1, the J call TRBJ2-5, with D maybe TRBD2 (5 bases). Germline-derived CDR1 and CDR2 are MGHRA and YSYEKL. The CDR3 has 12 residues. Trimming stripped 1 base from V and 5 bases from J, with 5 bases between.

This chain connects TRBV25-1 to TRBJ1-1; D call uncertain. The CDR3 runs to 11 residues. CDR1 is MGHDK, CDR2 SYGVNS, per germline. V was cut by 6 bases and J by 7 bases, with 9 bases left in between. In DNA, the CDR3 is TGTGCCAGCAGACAGTTGGGTGAAGCTTTCTTT. This codes for CASRQLGEAFF.

The gene calls are TRBV7-8 and TRBJ2-2; 9 bases map to TRBD1. Germline values: CDR1 SGHVS, CDR2 FQNEAQ. V was pared by 2 bases and J by 3 bases, with 4 bases of the junction left unmatched. The CDR3 contains 16 residues. CDR3 sequence (DNA): TGTGCCAGCAGCTTACCGGGACAGGGAGACACCGGGGAGCTGTTTTTT. This codes for CASSLPGQGDTGELFF.

This chain joins TRBV7-2 and TRBJ1-2; no definite D call. Trimming cost V 5 bases and J 1 base, with 17 bases left between them. The germline V gene encodes CDR1 SGHTA and CDR2 FQGNSA. The CDR3 totals 16 residues. The CDR3 here is CASSRGYGLFNYGYTF. The CDR3 DNA reads as TGTGCCAGCAGCCGTGGATACGGACTCTTTAACTATGGCTACACCTTC.

The rearrangement joins TRBV19 to TRBJ2-7; D is uncertain. The CDR3 runs to 13 residues. CDR1 is LNHDA, CDR2 SQIVND, per germline (reference sequence). V gave up 3 bases and J gave up 5 bases, with 11 bases separating them. CDR3 nucleotides: TGTGCCAGTAGTATTAAGGCCCTCAACGAGCAGTACTTC. Its protein product is CASSIKALNEQYF.

J is TRBJ1-4 and V is TRBV4-1; D is unresolved. Looked up from germline, CDR1 is MGHRA and CDR2 is YSYEKL. Trimming pared 1 base from V and 2 bases from J, leaving 17 bases between. The CDR3 covers 18 residues. The CDR3 spells CASSQVRREGLTNEKLFF. DNA for the CDR3: TGCGCCAGCAGCCAAGTAAGGAGAGAGGGTCTGACTAATGAAAAACTGTTTTTT.

V gene TRBV5-4 combines with J gene TRBJ2-5; unclear D gene. V was trimmed by 3 bases and J by 4 bases, leaving 19 bases between them. Per the germline V gene, CDR1 is SGHNT and CDR2 is YYREEE (reference sequence). There are 16 residues in the CDR3. CDR3 sequence (DNA): TGTGCCAGCAGCTCGCCCCCTGGCACAGTTAGAGAGACCCAGTACTTC. It yields the protein CASSSPPGTVRETQYF.

The chain employs TRBV9 and TRBJ2-2; weak D call: TRBD1 (5 bases). The CDR3 has 15 amino acids. The germline V gene encodes CDR1 SGDLS and CDR2 YYNGEE. The ends were cut back, 3 bases at V and 3 bases at J, with 12 bases in the middle. CDR3 sequence: CASSADGADTGELFF. The CDR3, as DNA: TGTGCCAGCAGCGCCGATGGGGCGGACACCGGGGAGCTGTTTTTT.

The CDR3 bases are TGTGCCAGCAGCGTACTTTCCGGAACCGAGCAGTACTTC. It yields the protein CASSVLSGTEQYF. This chain uses TRBV9 with TRBJ2-7, with unresolved D. Trimming stripped 1 base from V and 6 bases from J, with 11 bases between. CDR1 SGDLS and CDR2 YYNGEE come from the germline V gene. The CDR3 is 13 residues long.

The sample holds one count of this clone. The V gene is TRBV2, the J gene TRBJ1-3; 8 bases map to TRBD1. V trimming: 10 bases; J trimming: 2 bases; junction bases outside the gene matches: 7. The germline V gene has CDR1 SNHLY and CDR2 FYNNEI. This CDR3 is built from 14 residues. The CDR3 loop reads CAKENRGTGNTIYF. In DNA form, the CDR3 reads TGTGCCAAAGAAAACAGGGGGACTGGAAACACCATATATTTT. The full variable domain, its missing parts supplied by reference TRBV2 and TRBJ1-3, is EPEVTQTPSHQVTQMGQEVILRCVPISNHLYFYWYRQILGQKVEFLVSFYNNEISEKSEIFDDQFSVERPDGSNFTLKIRSTKLEDSAMYFCAKENRGTGNTIYFGEGSWLTVV.

This clone was seen at least ten times. The sample holds other DNA sequences that translate to the same CDR3. This chain links TRBV4-3 with TRBJ2-7; TRBD2 might be the D (6 bases). CDR1 and CDR2 (germline): LGHNA, YSLEER. V shed 0 bases and J shed 3 bases, with 12 bases lying between them. CDR3 length equals 15 residues. The CDR3 DNA is TGCGCCAGCAGCCAAGAATGGGACTGGCGCTACGAGCAGTACTTC. Its protein is CASSQEWDWRYEQYF.

This chain links TRBV7-6 with TRBJ2-5; 13 nucleotides align to TRBD2. Germline V gene data show CDR1 as SGHVS and CDR2 as FNYEAQ. The CDR3 totals 16 residues. V shed 3 bases, J shed 5 bases, and the junction held 6 bases outside the gene matches. The DNA for the CDR3 is TGTGCCAGCAGCTTCCCCCGGACTAGCGGGAGCGAGACCCAGTACTTC. Its protein product is CASSFPRTSGSETQYF. The whole variable domain, remainder taken from reference TRBV7-6 and TRBJ2-5, is GAGVSQSPRYKVTKRGQDVALRCDPISGHVSLYWYRQALGQGPEFLTYFNYEAQQDKSGLPNDRFSAERPEGSISTLTIQRTEQRDSAMYRCASSFPRTSGSETQYFGPGTRLLVL.